This T cell receptor (beta chain) was documented in a study of CD8+CD57+ T cells in acquired aplastic anemia. Overall study context: When averaged, DNA from sorted CD4+ and CD8+ cells came to about 3 ug. There were roughly 9.8 million reads, on average, for CD4+ cells from healthy donors.

This clonotype was seen at least ten times. Its specificity is not known. Study conclusions and caveats: Significance was not reached for CD8+ Simpson's diversity between patients and controls.

Template material for TCR beta VDJ and CDR3 profiling consisted of genomic DNA. TCRdb fed the reads into MiXCR, producing one record per CDR3 protein. Of 400,000 to 500,000 distinct CDR3 sequences listed, 65% to 80% are singletons. Sequenced input: sorted CD4+, CD8+, or CD8+CD57+ T cells (not recorded which) from PBMCs. This TCR was sampled from a human donor in good health, serving as a control.

The CDR3 spells CASSSGRWQNEKLFF. The CDR3 bases are TGTGCCAGCAGCTCGGGACGCTGGCAAAATGAAAAACTGTTTTTT. V and J are TRBV5-8 and TRBJ1-4; the D gene is possibly TRBD1 (5 bases). CDR3 length equals 15 residues. Trimming removed 3 bases at V and 5 bases at J, with 14 bases between. Looked up from germline, CDR1 is SGHTS and CDR2 is YDEGEE.